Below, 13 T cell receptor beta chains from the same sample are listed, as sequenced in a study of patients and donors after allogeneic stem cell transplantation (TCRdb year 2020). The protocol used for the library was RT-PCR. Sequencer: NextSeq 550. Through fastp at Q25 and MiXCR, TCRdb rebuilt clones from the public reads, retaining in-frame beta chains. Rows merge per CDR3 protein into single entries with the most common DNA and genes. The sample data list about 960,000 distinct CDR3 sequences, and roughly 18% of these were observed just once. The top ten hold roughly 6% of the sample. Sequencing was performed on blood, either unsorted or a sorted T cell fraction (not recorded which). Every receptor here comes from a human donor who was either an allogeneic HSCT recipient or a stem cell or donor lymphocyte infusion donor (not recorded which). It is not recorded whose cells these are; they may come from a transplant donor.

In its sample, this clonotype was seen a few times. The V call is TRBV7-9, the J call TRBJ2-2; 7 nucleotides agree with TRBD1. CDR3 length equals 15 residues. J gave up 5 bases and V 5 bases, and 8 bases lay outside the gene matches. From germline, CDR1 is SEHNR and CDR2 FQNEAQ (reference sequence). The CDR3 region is CASSTQDRKTGELFF. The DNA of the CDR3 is TGTGCCAGCAGCACCCAGGACAGGAAGACCGGGGAGCTGTTTTTT.

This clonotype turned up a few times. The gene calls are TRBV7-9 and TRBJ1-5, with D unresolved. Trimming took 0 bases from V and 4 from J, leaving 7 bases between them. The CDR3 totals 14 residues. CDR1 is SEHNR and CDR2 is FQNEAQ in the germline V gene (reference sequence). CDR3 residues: CASSLASVNQPQHF. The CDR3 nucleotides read TGTGCCAGCAGCTTAGCCTCGGTAAATCAGCCCCAGCATTTT.

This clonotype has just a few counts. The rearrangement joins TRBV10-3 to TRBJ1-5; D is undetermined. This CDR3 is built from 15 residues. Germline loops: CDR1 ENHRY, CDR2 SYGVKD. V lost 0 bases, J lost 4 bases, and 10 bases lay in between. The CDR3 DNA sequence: TGTGCCATCAGTGAGTCGACTAGGGCTAATCAGCCCCAGCATTTT. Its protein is CAISESTRANQPQHF.

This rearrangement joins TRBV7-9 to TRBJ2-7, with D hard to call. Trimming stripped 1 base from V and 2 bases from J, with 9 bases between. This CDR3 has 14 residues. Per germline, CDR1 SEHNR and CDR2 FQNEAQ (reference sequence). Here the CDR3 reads CASSLGRQTYEQYF. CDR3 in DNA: TGTGCCAGCAGCTTAGGACGCCAAACCTACGAGCAGTACTTC.

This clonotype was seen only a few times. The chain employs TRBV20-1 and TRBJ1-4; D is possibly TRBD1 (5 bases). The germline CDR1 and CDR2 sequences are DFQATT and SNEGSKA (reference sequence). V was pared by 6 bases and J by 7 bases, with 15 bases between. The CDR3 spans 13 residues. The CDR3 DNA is TGCAGTGCCCCCGGGGCGGTTAGTGAAAAACTGTTTTTT. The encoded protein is CSAPGAVSEKLFF.

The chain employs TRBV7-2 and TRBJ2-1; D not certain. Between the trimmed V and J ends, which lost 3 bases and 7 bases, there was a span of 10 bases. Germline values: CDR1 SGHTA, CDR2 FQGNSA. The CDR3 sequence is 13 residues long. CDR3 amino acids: CASSFLSLNEQFF. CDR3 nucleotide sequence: TGTGCCAGCAGCTTTCTGTCGTTAAATGAGCAGTTCTTC.

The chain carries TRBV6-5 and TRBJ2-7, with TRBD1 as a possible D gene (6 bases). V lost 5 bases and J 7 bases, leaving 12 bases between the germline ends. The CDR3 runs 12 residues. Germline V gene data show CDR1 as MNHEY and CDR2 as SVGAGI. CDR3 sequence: CASSPERGEQYF. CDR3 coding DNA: TGTGCCAGCAGTCCAGAGAGGGGGGAGCAGTACTTC.

The CDR3 is CSVEEQETQYF. For the CDR3, the DNA is TGCAGCGTTGAAGAGCAGGAGACCCAGTACTTC. J is TRBJ2-5 and V is TRBV29-1, with no clear D. With 0 bases removed from V and 5 bases from J, the gap between germline ends came to 4 bases. The CDR3 is made up of 11 amino acids. The germline CDR1 and CDR2 sequences are SQVTM and ANQGSEA.

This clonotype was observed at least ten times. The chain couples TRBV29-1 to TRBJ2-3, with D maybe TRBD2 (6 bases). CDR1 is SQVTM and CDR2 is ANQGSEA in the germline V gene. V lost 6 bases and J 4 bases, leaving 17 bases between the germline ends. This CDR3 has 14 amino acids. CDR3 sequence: CSVGGSPGPDTQYF. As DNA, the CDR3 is TGCAGCGTGGGGGGATCCCCAGGGCCAGATACGCAGTATTTT.

The CDR3 loop is CASSSPPVYGYTF. Written as DNA, the CDR3 is TGTGCCAGCAGCTCTCCCCCTGTCTATGGCTACACCTTC. The chain recombines TRBV5-6 with TRBJ1-2; D is unresolved. The CDR3 consists of 13 residues. Germline V lookup: CDR1 SGHDT, CDR2 YYEEEE. Trimming left V 3 bases short and J 4 bases short, with 10 bases between.

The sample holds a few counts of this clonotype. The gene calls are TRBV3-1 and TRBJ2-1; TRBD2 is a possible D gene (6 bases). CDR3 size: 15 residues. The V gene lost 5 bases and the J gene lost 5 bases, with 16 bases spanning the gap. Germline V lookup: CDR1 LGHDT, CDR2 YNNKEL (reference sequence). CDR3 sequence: CASSKNRDLNNEQFF. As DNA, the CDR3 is TGTGCCAGCAGCAAAAACCGGGACTTGAACAATGAGCAGTTCTTC.

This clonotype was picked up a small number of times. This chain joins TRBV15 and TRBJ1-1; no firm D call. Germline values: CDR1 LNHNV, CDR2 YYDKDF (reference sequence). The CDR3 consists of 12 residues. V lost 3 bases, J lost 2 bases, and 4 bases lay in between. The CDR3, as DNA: TGTGCCACCAGCAGTCAAAACACTGAAGCTTTCTTT. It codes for CATSSQNTEAFF.

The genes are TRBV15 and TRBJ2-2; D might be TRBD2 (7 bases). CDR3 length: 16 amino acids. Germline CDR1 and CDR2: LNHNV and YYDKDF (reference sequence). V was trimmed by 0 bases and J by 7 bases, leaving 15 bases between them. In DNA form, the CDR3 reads TGTGCCACCAGCAGAGATTTGGGGGGGGCTGGCGGGGAGCTGTTTTTT. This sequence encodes CATSRDLGGAGGELFF.